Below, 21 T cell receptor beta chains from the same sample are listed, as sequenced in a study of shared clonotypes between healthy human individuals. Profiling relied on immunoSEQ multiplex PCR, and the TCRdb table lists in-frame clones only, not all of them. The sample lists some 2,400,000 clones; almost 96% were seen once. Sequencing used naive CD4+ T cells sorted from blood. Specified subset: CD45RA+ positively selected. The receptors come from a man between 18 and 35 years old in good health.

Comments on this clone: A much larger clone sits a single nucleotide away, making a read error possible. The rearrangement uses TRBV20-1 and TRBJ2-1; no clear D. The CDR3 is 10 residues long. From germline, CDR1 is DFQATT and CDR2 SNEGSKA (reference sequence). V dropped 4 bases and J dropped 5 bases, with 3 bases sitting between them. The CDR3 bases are TGCAGTGCTATAGACAATGAGCAGTTCTTC. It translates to CSAIDNEQFF.

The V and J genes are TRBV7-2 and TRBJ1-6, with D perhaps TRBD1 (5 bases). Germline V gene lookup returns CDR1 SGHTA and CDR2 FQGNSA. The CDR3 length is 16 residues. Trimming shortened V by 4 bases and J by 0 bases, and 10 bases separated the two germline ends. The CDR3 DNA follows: TGTGCCAGCAGCTACGGACAAGGCTCCTATAATTCACCCCTCCACTTT. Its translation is CASSYGQGSYNSPLHF.

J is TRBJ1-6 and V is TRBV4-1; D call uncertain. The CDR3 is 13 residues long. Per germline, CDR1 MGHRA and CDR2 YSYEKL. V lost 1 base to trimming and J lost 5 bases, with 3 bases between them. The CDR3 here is CASSQGNNSPLHF. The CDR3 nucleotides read TGCGCCAGCAGCCAAGGGAATAATTCACCCCTCCACTTT.

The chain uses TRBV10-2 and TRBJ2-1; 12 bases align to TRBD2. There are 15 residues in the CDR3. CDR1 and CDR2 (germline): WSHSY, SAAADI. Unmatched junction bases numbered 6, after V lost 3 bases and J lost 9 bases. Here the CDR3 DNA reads TGCGCCAGCAGTGAACTAGCGGGGGGTTATCCTGAGCAGTTCTTC. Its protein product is CASSELAGGYPEQFF.

The CDR3 spells CASKRGNYEQYF. The CDR3 region has the DNA TGTGCCAGCAAACGGGGAAACTACGAGCAGTACTTC. This rearrangement joins TRBV2 to TRBJ2-7, with D possibly being TRBD2 (5 bases). The CDR3 is made up of 12 amino acids. V dropped 7 bases and J dropped 3 bases, with 10 bases sitting between them. The V gene's germline CDR1 is SNHLY and CDR2 FYNNEI.

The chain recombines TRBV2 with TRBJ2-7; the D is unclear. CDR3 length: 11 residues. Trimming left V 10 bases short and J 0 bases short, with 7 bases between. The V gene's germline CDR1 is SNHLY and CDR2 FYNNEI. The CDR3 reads CATSSSYEQYF. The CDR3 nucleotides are TGTGCCACCTCCAGCTCCTACGAGCAGTACTTC.

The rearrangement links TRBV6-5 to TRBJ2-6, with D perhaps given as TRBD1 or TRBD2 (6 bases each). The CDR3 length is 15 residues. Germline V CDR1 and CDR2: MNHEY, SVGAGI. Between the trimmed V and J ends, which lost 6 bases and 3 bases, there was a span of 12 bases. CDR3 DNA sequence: TGTGCCAGCAGCCAACAGGGAGGTGGGGCCAACGTCCTGACTTTC. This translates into CASSQQGGGANVLTF.

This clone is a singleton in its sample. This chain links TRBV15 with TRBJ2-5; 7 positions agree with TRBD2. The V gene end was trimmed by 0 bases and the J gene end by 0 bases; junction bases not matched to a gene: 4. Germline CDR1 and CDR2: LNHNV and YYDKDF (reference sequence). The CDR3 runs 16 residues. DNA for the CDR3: TGTGCCACCAGCAGAGAACCGAGCGGGGACCAAGAGACCCAGTACTTC. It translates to CATSREPSGDQETQYF.

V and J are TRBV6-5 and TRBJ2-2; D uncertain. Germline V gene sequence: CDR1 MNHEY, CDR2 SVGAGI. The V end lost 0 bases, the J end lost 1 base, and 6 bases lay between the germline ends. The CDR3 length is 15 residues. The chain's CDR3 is CASSYSVWNTGELFF. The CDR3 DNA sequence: TGTGCCAGCAGTTACTCGGTCTGGAACACCGGGGAGCTGTTTTTT.

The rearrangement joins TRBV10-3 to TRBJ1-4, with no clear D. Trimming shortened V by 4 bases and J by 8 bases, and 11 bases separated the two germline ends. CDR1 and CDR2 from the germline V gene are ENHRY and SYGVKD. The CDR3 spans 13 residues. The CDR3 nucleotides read TGTGCCATCAGTGGAGGTTGGTTGGAAAAACTGTTTTTT. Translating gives CAISGGWLEKLFF.

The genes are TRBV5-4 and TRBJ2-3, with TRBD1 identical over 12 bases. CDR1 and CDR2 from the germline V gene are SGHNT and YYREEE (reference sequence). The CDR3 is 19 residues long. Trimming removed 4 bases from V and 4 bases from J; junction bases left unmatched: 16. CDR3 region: CASSPRGQGAAGGPDTQYF. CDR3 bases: TGTGCCAGCAGCCCGAGGGGACAGGGGGCGGCGGGAGGCCCAGATACGCAGTATTTT.

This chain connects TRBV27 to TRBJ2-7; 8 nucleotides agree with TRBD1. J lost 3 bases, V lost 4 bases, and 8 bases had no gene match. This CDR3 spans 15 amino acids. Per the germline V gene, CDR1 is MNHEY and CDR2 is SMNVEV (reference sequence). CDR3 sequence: CASSSSGQGNYEQYF. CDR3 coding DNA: TGTGCCAGCAGTTCCTCCGGACAGGGAAACTACGAGCAGTACTTC.

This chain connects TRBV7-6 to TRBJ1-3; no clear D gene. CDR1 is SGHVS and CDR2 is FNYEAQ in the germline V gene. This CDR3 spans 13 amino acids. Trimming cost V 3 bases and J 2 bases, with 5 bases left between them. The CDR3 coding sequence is TGTGCCAGCAGCTTCGGGGCTGGAAACACCATATATTTT. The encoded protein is CASSFGAGNTIYF. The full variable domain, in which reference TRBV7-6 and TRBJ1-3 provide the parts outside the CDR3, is GAGVSQSPRYKVTKRGQDVALRCDPISGHVSLYWYRQALGQGPEFLTYFNYEAQQDKSGLPNDRFSAERPEGSISTLTIQRTEQRDSAMYRCASSFGAGNTIYFGEGSWLTVV.

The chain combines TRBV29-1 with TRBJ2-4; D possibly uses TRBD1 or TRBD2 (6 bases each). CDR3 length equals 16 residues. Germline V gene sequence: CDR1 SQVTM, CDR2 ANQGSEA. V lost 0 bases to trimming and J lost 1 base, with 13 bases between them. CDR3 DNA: TGCAGCGTTGAAGAGGGGGGCAGTAAGGCCAAAAACATTCAGTACTTC. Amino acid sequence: CSVEEGGSKAKNIQYF. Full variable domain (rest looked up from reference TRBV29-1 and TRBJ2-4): SAVISQKPSRDICQRGTSLTIQCQVDSQVTMMFWYRQQPGQSLTLIATANQGSEATYESGFVIDKFPISRPNLTFSTLTVSNMSPEDSSIYLCSVEEGGSKAKNIQYFGAGTRLSVL.

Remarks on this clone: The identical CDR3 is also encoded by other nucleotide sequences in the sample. The CDR3 DNA reads as TGCGCCAGCAGCTTGGGCCGTGGGGGAGATACGCAGTATTTT. Amino acid sequence: CASSLGRGGDTQYF. This rearrangement joins TRBV5-1 to TRBJ2-3; tentatively, D is TRBD1 or TRBD2 (5 bases each). There are 14 residues in the CDR3. The V gene's germline CDR1 is SGHRS and CDR2 YFSETQ. V was trimmed by 0 bases and J by 5 bases, leaving 10 bases between them.

Here the CDR3 reads CASSLGLGGIISYEQYF. DNA of the CDR3: TGTGCCAGCAGCTTAGGGCTGGGCGGTATCATCTCCTACGAGCAGTACTTC. The rearrangement uses TRBV7-6 and TRBJ2-7; no firm D call. V was shortened by 1 base and J by 0 bases, with 16 bases between the two germline ends. The length of the CDR3 is 17 residues. The germline gives CDR1 SGHVS, CDR2 FNYEAQ.

The DNA for the CDR3 is TGTATGACAGGGATAGACTATGGCTACACCTTC. Its protein product is CMTGIDYGYTF. This chain joins TRBV6-1 and TRBJ1-2, with 7 bases identical to TRBD1. Germline V gives CDR1 MNHNS, CDR2 SASEGT. The length of the CDR3 is 11 residues.

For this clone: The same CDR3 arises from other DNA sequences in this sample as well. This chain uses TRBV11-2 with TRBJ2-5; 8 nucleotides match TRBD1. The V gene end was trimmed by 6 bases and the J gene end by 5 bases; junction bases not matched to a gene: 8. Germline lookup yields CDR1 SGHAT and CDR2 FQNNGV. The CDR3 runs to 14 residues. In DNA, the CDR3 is TGTGCCAGCAGTACGACAGGGGTGGGGGAGACCCAGTACTTC. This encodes CASSTTGVGETQYF.

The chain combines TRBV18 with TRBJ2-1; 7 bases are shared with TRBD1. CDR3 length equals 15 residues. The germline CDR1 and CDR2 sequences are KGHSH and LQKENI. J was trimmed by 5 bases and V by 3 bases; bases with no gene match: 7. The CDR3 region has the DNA TGTGCCAGCTCACCGCCCGGGACAGCCAACAATGAGCAGTTCTTC. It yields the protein CASSPPGTANNEQFF.

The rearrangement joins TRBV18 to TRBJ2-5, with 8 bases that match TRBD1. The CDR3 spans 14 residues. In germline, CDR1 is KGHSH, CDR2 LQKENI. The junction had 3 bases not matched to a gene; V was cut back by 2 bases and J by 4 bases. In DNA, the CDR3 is TGTGCCAGCTCACCAAAGGACAGGGTAGAGACCCAGTACTTC. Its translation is CASSPKDRVETQYF.

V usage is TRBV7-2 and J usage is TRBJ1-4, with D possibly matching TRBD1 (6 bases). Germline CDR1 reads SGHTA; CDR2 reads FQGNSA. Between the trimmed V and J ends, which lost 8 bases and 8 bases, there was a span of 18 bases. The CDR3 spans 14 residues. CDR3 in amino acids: CASSTTGRDEKLFF. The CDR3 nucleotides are TGTGCCAGCTCTACAACAGGGAGAGACGAAAAACTGTTTTTT.